The T cell receptor (beta chain) under discussion was sequenced for a study of T cells in Graves' hyperthyroidism and ophthalmopathy. The study's findings and limits: Clonotypes that were expanded in thyroid above 0.001 mostly appeared in blood too.

Comments on this clonotype: What it recognizes is unknown.

Enrolled ophthalmopathy patients presented with a Clinical Activity Score of at least 3, a NOSPECS grade of at least 4, and disease duration under 3 months. Researchers amplified the TCR beta CDR3 regions from RNA transcripts. First-round RT-PCR targeting the TCR CDR3 was performed with the HTBI primer set. TCRdb recomputed calls from the multiplex PCR reads with MiXCR, one row per CDR3 protein. Here the sample spans more than 500,000 distinct CDR3 sequences, 14% to 15% being singletons. Material for sequencing was blood. This sequence was found in a woman aged 40 to 55 with Graves' ophthalmopathy.

CDR3 sequence (DNA): TGCGCCAGCAGCCCCCGGATGGGGGAGGGAAACACCATATATTTT. It encodes CASSPRMGEGNTIYF. This chain connects TRBV5-1 to TRBJ1-3; the D gene is possibly TRBD1 (5 bases). Germline lookup yields CDR1 SGHRS and CDR2 YFSETQ. V dropped 4 bases and J dropped 4 bases, with 15 bases sitting between them. The CDR3 has 15 residues.